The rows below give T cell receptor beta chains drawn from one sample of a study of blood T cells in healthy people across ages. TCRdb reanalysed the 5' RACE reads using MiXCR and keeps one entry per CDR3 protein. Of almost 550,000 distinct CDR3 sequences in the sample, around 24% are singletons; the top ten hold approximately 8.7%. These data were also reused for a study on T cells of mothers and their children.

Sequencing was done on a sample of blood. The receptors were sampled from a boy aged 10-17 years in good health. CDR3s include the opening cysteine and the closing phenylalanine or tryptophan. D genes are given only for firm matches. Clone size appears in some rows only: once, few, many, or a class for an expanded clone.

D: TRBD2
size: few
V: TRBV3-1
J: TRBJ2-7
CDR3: CASSQRAGVLDEQYF
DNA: TGTGCCAGCAGCCAAAGAGCGGGAGTTCTCGACGAGCAGTACTTC

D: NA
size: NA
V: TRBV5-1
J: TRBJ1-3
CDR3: CASSLQGGAGNTIYF
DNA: TGCGCCAGCAGCTTGCAAGGCGGGGCTGGAAACACCATATATTTT

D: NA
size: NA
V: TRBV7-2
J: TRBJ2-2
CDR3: CASSLAGPTGELFF
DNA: TGTGCCAGCAGCTTAGCCGGGCCGACCGGGGAGCTGTTTTTT

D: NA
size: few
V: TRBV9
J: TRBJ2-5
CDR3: CASSEGGGQKETQYF
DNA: TGTGCCAGCAGCGAAGGTGGAGGACAGAAAGAGACCCAGTACTTC

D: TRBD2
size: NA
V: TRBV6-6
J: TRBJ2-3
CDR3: CASSGGRPSTDTQYF
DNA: TGTGCCAGCAGTGGCGGGAGGCCTAGCACAGATACGCAGTATTTT

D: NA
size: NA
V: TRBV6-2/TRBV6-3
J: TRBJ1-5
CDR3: CASRSQGYSNQPQHF
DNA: TGTGCCAGCAGATCCCAGGGTTATAGCAATCAGCCCCAGCATTTT

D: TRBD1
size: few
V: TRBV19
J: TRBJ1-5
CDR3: CASTKTGFSNQPQHF
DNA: TGTGCCAGTACTAAGACAGGGTTCTCCAATCAGCCCCAGCATTTT

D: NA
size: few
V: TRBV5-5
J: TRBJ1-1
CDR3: CASSLEVFTEAFF
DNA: TGTGCCAGCAGCTTGGAGGTTTTTACTGAAGCTTTCTTT

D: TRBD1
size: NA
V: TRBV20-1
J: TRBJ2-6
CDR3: CSARDLTGGSGANVLTF
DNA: TGCAGTGCTAGAGACTTGACAGGGGGGTCCGGGGCCAACGTCCTGACTTTC

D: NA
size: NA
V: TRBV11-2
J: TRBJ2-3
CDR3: CASSLVSLSDTQYF
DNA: TGTGCCAGCAGCTTAGTTAGTCTATCAGATACGCAGTATTTT

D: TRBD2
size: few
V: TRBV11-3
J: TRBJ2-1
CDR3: CASSLNLASSGNEQFF
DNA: TGTGCCAGCAGCTTAAATTTGGCGTCTAGCGGCAATGAGCAGTTCTTC

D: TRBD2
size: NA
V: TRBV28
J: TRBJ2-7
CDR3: CASSPWEGITHLTYEQYF
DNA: TGTGCCAGCAGTCCCTGGGAGGGGATTACGCACCTTACCTACGAGCAGTACTTC

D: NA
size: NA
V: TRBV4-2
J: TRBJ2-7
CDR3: CASSQDWDNSYEQYF
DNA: TGTGCCAGCAGCCAAGATTGGGACAACTCCTACGAGCAGTACTTC

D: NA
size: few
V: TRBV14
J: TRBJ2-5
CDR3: CASSIGTAQETQYF
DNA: TGTGCCAGCAGCATAGGGACGGCTCAAGAGACCCAGTACTTC

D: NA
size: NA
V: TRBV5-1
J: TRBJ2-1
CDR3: CASRLRDEQFF
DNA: TGCGCCAGCAGACTTAGGGATGAGCAGTTCTTC

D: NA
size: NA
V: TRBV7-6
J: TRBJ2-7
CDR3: CASSRGEASYEQYF
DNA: TGTGCCAGCAGCCGCGGGGAAGCTTCCTACGAGCAGTACTTC

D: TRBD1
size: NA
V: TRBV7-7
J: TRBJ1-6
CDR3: CASSLRTGSGSPLHF
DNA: TGTGCCAGCAGCTTAAGGACAGGGTCCGGCTCACCCCTCCACTTT

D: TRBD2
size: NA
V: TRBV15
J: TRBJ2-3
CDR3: CATSSSGRAIDTQYF
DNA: TGTGCCACCAGCAGTAGCGGGAGGGCCATAGATACGCAGTATTTT

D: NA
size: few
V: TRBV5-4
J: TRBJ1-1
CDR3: CASSLDLYTEAFF
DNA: TGTGCCAGCAGCTTGGATTTGTACACTGAAGCTTTCTTT

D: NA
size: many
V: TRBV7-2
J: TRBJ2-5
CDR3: CASSLDHGKPQETQYF
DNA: TGTGCCAGCAGCTTAGATCACGGGAAGCCACAAGAGACCCAGTACTTC

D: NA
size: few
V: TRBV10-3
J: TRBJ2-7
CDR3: CAISVGSHTGYEQYF
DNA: TGTGCCATCAGTGTGGGGTCCCACACCGGCTACGAGCAGTACTTC

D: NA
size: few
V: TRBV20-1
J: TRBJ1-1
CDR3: CSARIGVNTEAFF
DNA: TGCAGTGCTCGGATTGGGGTGAACACTGAAGCTTTCTTT

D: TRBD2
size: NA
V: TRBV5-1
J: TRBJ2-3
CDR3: CASSSRNGWAGADTQYF
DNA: TGCGCCAGCAGCTCAAGGAACGGGTGGGCGGGAGCAGATACGCAGTATTTT

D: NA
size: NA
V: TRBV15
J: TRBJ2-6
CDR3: CATSRESGAVNVLTF
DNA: TGTGCCACCAGCAGGGAATCAGGGGCAGTGAACGTCCTGACTTTC

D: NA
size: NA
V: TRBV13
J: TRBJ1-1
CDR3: CASSPLGVVTAFF
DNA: TGTGCCAGCAGCCCCCTTGGGGTTGTTACAGCTTTCTTT

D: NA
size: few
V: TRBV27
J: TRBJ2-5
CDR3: CASSFWGGSQETQYF
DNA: TGTGCCAGCAGTTTTTGGGGAGGTTCCCAAGAGACCCAGTACTTC

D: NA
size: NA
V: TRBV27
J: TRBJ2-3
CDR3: CASSLGIQTYSTDTQYF
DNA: TGTGCCAGCAGTTTGGGTATCCAGACCTACAGCACAGATACGCAGTATTTT

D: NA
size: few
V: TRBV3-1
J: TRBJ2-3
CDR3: CASSQVLSRTDTDTQYF
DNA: TGTGCCAGCAGCCAAGTCTTGTCCAGGACGGACACAGATACGCAGTATTTT

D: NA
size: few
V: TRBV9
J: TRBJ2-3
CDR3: CASSVAGRSTDTQYF
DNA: TGTGCCAGCAGCGTAGCTGGCAGGAGCACAGATACGCAGTATTTT

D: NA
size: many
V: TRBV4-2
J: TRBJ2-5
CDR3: CASSQWFVGRRLEETQYF
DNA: TGTGCCAGCAGCCAATGGTTCGTCGGACGGCGACTGGAAGAGACCCAGTACTTC

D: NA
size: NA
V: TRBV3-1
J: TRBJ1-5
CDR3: CASSQGWNQPQHF
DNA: TGTGCCAGCAGCCAAGGGTGGAATCAGCCCCAGCATTTT

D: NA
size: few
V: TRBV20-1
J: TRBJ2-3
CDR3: CSAREREQYF
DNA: TGCAGTGCTAGAGAGCGGGAGCAGTATTTT

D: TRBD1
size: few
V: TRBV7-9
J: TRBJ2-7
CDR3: CASSFSDRDPYEQYF
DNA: TGTGCCAGCAGCTTTAGCGACAGGGACCCCTACGAGCAGTACTTC

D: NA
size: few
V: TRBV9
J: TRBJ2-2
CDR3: CASSPRLDRELFF
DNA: TGTGCCAGCAGCCCGCGTTTGGACCGGGAGCTGTTTTTT

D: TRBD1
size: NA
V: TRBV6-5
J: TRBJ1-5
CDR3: CASRPRDRAGNQPQHF
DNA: TGTGCCAGCAGACCCCGGGACAGGGCCGGCAATCAGCCCCAGCATTTT

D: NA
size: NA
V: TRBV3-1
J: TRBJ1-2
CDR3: CASSQGTASNYGYTF
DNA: TGTGCCAGCAGCCAAGGGACAGCCTCTAACTATGGCTACACCTTC

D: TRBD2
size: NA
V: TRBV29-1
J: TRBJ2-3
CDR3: CSAQGKAGDSDTQYF
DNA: TGCAGCGCCCAAGGAAAAGCGGGGGACTCGGATACGCAGTATTTT

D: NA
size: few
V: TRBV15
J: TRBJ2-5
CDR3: CATSNKGGQETQYF
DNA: TGTGCCACCAGCAATAAGGGGGGACAAGAGACCCAGTACTTC

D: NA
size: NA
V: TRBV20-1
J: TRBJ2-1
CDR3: CSARALDPNEQFF
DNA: TGCAGTGCTAGGGCACTAGATCCCAATGAGCAGTTCTTC

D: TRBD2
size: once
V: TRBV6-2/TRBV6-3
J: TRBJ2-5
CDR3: CASSYPAGGWEETQYF
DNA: TGTGCCAGCAGTTACCCAGCGGGGGGGTGGGAAGAGACCCAGTACTTC

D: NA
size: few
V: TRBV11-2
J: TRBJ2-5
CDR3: CASSLDSGIQETQYF
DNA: TGTGCCAGCAGCTTAGATTCGGGAATTCAAGAGACCCAGTACTTC

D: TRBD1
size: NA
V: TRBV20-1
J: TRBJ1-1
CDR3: CSARTGIATEAFF
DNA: TGCAGTGCTCGGACAGGGATTGCCACTGAAGCTTTCTTT

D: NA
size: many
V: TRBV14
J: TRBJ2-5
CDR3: CASSQVFPETQYF
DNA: TGTGCCAGCAGCCAAGTGTTTCCAGAGACCCAGTACTTC

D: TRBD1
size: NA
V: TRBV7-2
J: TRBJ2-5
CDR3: CASSPDRGRQETQYF
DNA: TGTGCCAGCAGCCCGGACAGGGGTCGACAAGAGACCCAGTACTTC

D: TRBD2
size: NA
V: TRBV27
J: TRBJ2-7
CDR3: CASSRAGGYNEQYF
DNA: TGTGCCAGCAGTAGAGCGGGGGGGTACAACGAGCAGTACTTC

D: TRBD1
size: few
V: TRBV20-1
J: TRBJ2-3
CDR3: CSAIPNRGLRTDTQYF
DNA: TGCAGTGCCATTCCAAACAGGGGTCTACGCACAGATACGCAGTATTTT

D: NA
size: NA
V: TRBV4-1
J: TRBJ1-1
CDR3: CASSQEARREDEAFF
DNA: TGCGCCAGCAGCCAAGAAGCGCGGAGGGAGGATGAAGCTTTCTTT

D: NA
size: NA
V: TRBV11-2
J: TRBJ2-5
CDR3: CASSFLRGRGGEETQYF
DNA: TGTGCCAGCAGCTTTCTTCGGGGGAGAGGGGGGGAAGAGACCCAGTACTTC

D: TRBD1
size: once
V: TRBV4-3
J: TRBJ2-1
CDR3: CASSPGPPGQRVNEQFF
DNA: TGCGCCAGCAGCCCGGGGCCCCCGGGACAGAGGGTCAATGAGCAGTTCTTC

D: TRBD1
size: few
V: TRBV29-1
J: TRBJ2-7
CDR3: CSAARQGMGGEQYF
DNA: TGCAGCGCCGCACGACAGGGGATGGGCGGCGAGCAGTACTTC

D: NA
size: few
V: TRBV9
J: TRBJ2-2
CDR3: CASSVGQLSTGELFF
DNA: TGTGCCAGCAGCGTAGGGCAGTTGAGCACCGGGGAGCTGTTTTTT

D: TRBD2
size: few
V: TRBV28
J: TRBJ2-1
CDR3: CASTSTGTSGRRNEQFF
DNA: TGTGCCAGCACCAGTACCGGGACTAGCGGGCGACGGAATGAGCAGTTCTTC

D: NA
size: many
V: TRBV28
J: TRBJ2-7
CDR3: CASSSPEAGADEQYF
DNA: TGTGCCAGCAGTTCCCCCGAGGCGGGGGCCGACGAGCAGTACTTC

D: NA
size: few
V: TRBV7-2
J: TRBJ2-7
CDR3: CASSLGGSKWVQYF
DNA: TGTGCCAGCAGCCTAGGGGGGTCCAAGTGGGTGCAGTACTTC

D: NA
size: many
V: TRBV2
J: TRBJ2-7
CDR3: CASRNSYEQYF
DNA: TGTGCCAGCAGAAACAGCTACGAGCAGTACTTC

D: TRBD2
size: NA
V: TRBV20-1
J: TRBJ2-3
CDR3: CSARVIAGRGSTDSQCF
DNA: TGCAGTGCTAGAGTTATAGCGGGGCGGGGTAGCACAGATTCGCAGTGTTTT

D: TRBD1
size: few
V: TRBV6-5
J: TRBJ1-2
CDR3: CASSYGGTGIGYTF
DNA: TGTGCCAGCAGTTACGGCGGGACAGGGATCGGCTACACCTTC

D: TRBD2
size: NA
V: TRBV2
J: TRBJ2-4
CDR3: CASSELLATNIQYF
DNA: TGTGCCAGCAGTGAGTTACTAGCGACAAACATTCAGTACTTC

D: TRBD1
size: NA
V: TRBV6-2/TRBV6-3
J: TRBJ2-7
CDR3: CASRSSGQDYEQYF
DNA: TGTGCCAGCAGGTCCTCGGGACAGGACTACGAGCAGTACTTC

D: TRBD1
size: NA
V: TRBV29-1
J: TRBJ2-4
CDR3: CSVKGTGGNIQYF
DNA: TGCAGCGTTAAAGGGACAGGGGGGAACATTCAGTACTTC